The 27 T cell receptor beta chains in this list originate from one sample, sequenced in a study of blood T cell repertoires in COVID-19. Sequencing was performed with immunoSEQ multiplex PCR; in TCRdb, only in-frame clones are kept and a portion is missing. The table includes some 150,000 clones, about 89% detected once. Input material: peripheral blood. All receptors come from a man between 45 and 60 years old with active COVID-19.

This chain uses TRBV30 with TRBJ1-2; D is unresolved. This CDR3 comprises 14 residues. The germline V gene encodes CDR1 GTSNPN and CDR2 SVGIG (reference sequence). The V and J ends lost 5 bases and 5 bases respectively, with 18 bases between them. In nucleotides, the CDR3 is TGTGCCTGGTCCAGTCCGGGGAGTATATATGGCTACACCTTC. It translates to CAWSSPGSIYGYTF.

The chain has TRBV10-2 and TRBJ2-5; TRBD1 might be the D (6 bases). This CDR3 has 13 amino acids. V lost 8 bases and J 5 bases, leaving 15 bases between the germline ends. Per germline, CDR1 WSHSY and CDR2 SAAADI. The CDR3 protein is CASGWGPGETQYF. CDR3 in DNA: TGCGCCAGCGGTTGGGGGCCCGGGGAGACCCAGTACTTC.

The rearrangement joins TRBV30 to TRBJ1-2; D ambiguous. There are 14 residues in the CDR3. CDR1 GTSNPN and CDR2 SVGIG come from the germline V gene (reference sequence). V lost 8 bases and J 0 bases, leaving 16 bases between the germline ends. CDR3: CARLSPRANYGYTF. The CDR3 coding sequence is TGTGCCCGGTTGAGCCCCCGCGCTAACTATGGCTACACCTTC.

Here the CDR3 reads CASSSRLLLGQGNQPQHF. CDR3 nucleotides: TGTGCCAGCAGTTCACGACTCTTGTTGGGACAGGGGAATCAGCCCCAGCATTTT. The rearrangement joins TRBV27 to TRBJ1-5; 10 bases fit TRBD1. Germline CDR1 is MNHEY and CDR2 is SMNVEV (reference sequence). This CDR3 comprises 18 residues. J lost 4 bases, V lost 4 bases, and 13 bases had no gene match.

The chain links TRBV5-4 to TRBJ1-4; tentative D call: TRBD1 (6 bases). Germline CDR1 SGHNT, CDR2 YYREEE (reference sequence). The CDR3 spans 14 residues. V was shortened by 4 bases and J by 4 bases, with 11 bases between the two germline ends. Here the CDR3 DNA reads TGTGCCAGCAGCATCAGGGGTTTTAATGAAAAACTGTTTTTT. Translation gives CASSIRGFNEKLFF.

This clone occurred once. The CDR3 protein is CASSLYWGSEAFF. In nucleotides, the CDR3 is TGCGCCAGCAGCCTGTATTGGGGCTCTGAAGCTTTCTTT. This chain joins TRBV4-1 and TRBJ1-1, with D possibly being TRBD1 (5 bases). The germline V and J ends were trimmed by 4 bases and 6 bases, with 12 bases remaining between them. This CDR3 is built from 13 residues. The germline V gene has CDR1 MGHRA and CDR2 YSYEKL.

The table lists this clone with a few counts. The V gene is TRBV18, the J gene TRBJ1-5, with 7 bases matching TRBD1. Germline CDR1 and CDR2: KGHSH and LQKENI. Losses at the gene ends were 6 bases for V and 5 bases for J; bases not matched to a gene: 4. CDR3 length: 13 amino acids. Written as DNA, the CDR3 is TGTGCCAGCTCCGACAGGGAAGATCAGCCCCAGCATTTT. Amino acids: CASSDREDQPQHF.

This chain connects TRBV15 to TRBJ1-1, with D uncertain. The V gene lost 3 bases and the J gene lost 1 base, with 6 bases spanning the gap. This CDR3 has 13 residues. Germline assignment: CDR1 LNHNV and CDR2 YYDKDF (reference sequence). The CDR3 here is CATSRAGNTEAFF. CDR3 DNA: TGTGCCACCAGCAGGGCAGGGAACACTGAAGCTTTCTTT.

The sample holds one count of this clone. The chain is built from TRBV13 and TRBJ1-6; tentatively, D is TRBD1 (6 bases). CDR3 length: 14 residues. Germline-derived CDR1 and CDR2 are PRHDT and FYEKMQ (reference sequence). Trimming stripped 0 bases from V and 8 bases from J, with 8 bases between. The CDR3 bases are TGTGCCAGCAGCTTAGGGACAGGAGATTCACCCCTCCACTTT. Translation: CASSLGTGDSPLHF.

V is TRBV30 and J is TRBJ1-4; D not resolved. The V gene lost 2 bases and the J gene lost 7 bases, with 11 bases spanning the gap. This CDR3 spans 13 amino acids. Germline values: CDR1 GTSNPN, CDR2 SVGIG (reference sequence). The CDR3 DNA is TGTGCCTGGAGTTGGAGGGAGGGTGAAAAACTGTTTTTT. This translates into CAWSWREGEKLFF.

The genes are TRBV19 and TRBJ2-6, with D perhaps TRBD1 (5 bases). The CDR3 has 16 residues. Trimming cost V 5 bases and J 1 base, with 12 bases left between them. Germline assignment: CDR1 LNHDA and CDR2 SQIVND (reference sequence). The CDR3 bases are TGTGCCAGTAGTCGGAGCAAGGGGTCTGGGGCCAACGTCCTGACTTTC. It translates to CASSRSKGSGANVLTF.

The chain links TRBV9 to TRBJ1-6; D is perhaps TRBD1 (6 bases). The CDR3 length is 16 residues. Trimming stripped 3 bases from V and 7 bases from J, with 17 bases between. CDR1 SGDLS and CDR2 YYNGEE come from the germline V gene. In DNA form, the CDR3 reads TGTGCCAGCAGCGAGCGGGAAGGGGGTACCAATTCACCCCTCCACTTT. Translating gives CASSEREGGTNSPLHF.

This chain links TRBV5-5 with TRBJ1-2, with D tentatively TRBD1 (6 bases). V shed 0 bases and J shed 8 bases, with 14 bases lying between them. This CDR3 contains 14 residues. The germline V gene encodes CDR1 SGHKS and CDR2 YYEKEE (reference sequence). In DNA form, the CDR3 reads TGTGCCAGCAGCTTGGATAACAGGGAATACGGCTACACCTTC. Translating it yields CASSLDNREYGYTF.

This chain joins TRBV27 and TRBJ1-1; D is undetermined. The CDR3 is 16 amino acids. Germline CDR1 and CDR2: MNHEY and SMNVEV (reference sequence). V gave up 6 bases and J gave up 1 base, with 18 bases separating them. The CDR3 DNA follows: TGTGCCAGCAGCCGCCGAGGAGGAGTAAAGAACACTGAAGCTTTCTTT. Amino acids: CASSRRGGVKNTEAFF.

The V and J genes are TRBV7-9 and TRBJ1-1; 9 nucleotides agree with TRBD1. The germline V gene has CDR1 SEHNR and CDR2 FQNEAQ (reference sequence). The CDR3 is made up of 16 amino acids. The V and J ends lost 2 bases and 1 base, in that order; junction bases with no gene match: 5. The CDR3: CASSLPGQGPNTEAFF. The CDR3 region has the DNA TGTGCCAGCAGCTTACCGGGACAGGGACCGAACACTGAAGCTTTCTTT.

CDR3 sequence reads: CASTGGGPHSPLHF. CDR3 nucleotides: TGTGCCAGCACTGGGGGGGGACCTCATTCACCCCTCCACTTT. The V gene is TRBV7-9, the J gene TRBJ1-6; tentatively, D is TRBD1 (5 bases). In germline, CDR1 is SEHNR, CDR2 FQNEAQ (reference sequence). Deletions cut 7 bases from V and 8 bases from J, with 15 bases between. CDR3 length equals 14 residues.

The V and J genes are TRBV2 and TRBJ2-1; no clear D. In germline, CDR1 is SNHLY, CDR2 FYNNEI. V was clipped by 4 bases and J by 15 bases, with 16 bases between them. This CDR3 is built from 12 residues. The CDR3 reads CASSVRLGYPFF. In DNA, the CDR3 is TGTGCCAGCAGTGTCCGTCTAGGATATCCGTTCTTC.

This rearrangement joins TRBV2 to TRBJ2-5, with a tentative D call TRBD1 (6 bases). The length of the CDR3 is 14 residues. CDR1 and CDR2 from the germline V gene are SNHLY and FYNNEI. Trimming left V 6 bases short and J 4 bases short, with 15 bases between. The CDR3 spells CASSATKQGETQYF. The CDR3 DNA reads as TGTGCCAGCAGCGCGACTAAACAGGGAGAGACCCAGTACTTC. The whole variable domain, filled in from reference TRBV2 and TRBJ2-5, reads EPEVTQTPSHQVTQMGQEVILRCVPISNHLYFYWYRQILGQKVEFLVSFYNNEISEKSEIFDDQFSVERPDGSNFTLKIRSTKLEDSAMYFCASSATKQGETQYFGPGTRLLVL.

V is TRBV5-4 and J is TRBJ1-5; TRBD1 matches 7 bases. Germline CDR1 is SGHNT and CDR2 is YYREEE (reference sequence). V was clipped by 0 bases and J by 0 bases; unmatched bases: 0. This CDR3 contains 15 residues. In DNA, the CDR3 is TGTGCCAGCAGCTTGGGACAGGGTAGCAATCAGCCCCAGCATTTT. Amino acid sequence: CASSLGQGSNQPQHF. Full variable domain (outside the CDR3, taken from reference TRBV5-4 and TRBJ1-5): ETGVTQSPTHLIKTRGQQVTLRCSSQSGHNTVSWYQQALGQGPQFIFQYYREEENGRGNFPPRFSGLQFPNYSSELNVNALELDDSALYLCASSLGQGSNQPQHFGDGTRLSIL.

The chain is built from TRBV19 and TRBJ1-3; no definite D call. Germline V CDR1 and CDR2: LNHDA, SQIVND (reference sequence). V shed 6 bases and J shed 0 bases, with 15 bases lying between them. This CDR3 spans 16 amino acids. The CDR3 is CASSPEAAYSGNTIYF. CDR3 nucleotides: TGTGCCAGTAGCCCTGAGGCGGCATACTCTGGAAACACCATATATTTT.

The rearrangement joins TRBV5-1 to TRBJ2-4, with 8 bases identical to TRBD1. V was pared by 3 bases and J by 6 bases, with 8 bases of the junction left unmatched. This CDR3 spans 15 amino acids. Germline V CDR1 and CDR2: SGHRS, YFSETQ. This CDR3 reads CASSWGTGDRNIQYF. CDR3 DNA: TGCGCCAGCAGCTGGGGGACAGGCGATAGAAACATTCAGTACTTC.

The rearrangement uses TRBV9 and TRBJ1-5, with 8 bases lining up with TRBD1. V lost 0 bases and J lost 3; bases outside the gene matches: 2. This CDR3 is 15 amino acids long. Germline loops: CDR1 SGDLS, CDR2 YYNGEE. The CDR3 bases are TGTGCCAGCAGCGTAGGACAGGGGTTCAATCAGCCCCAGCATTTT. Translating it yields CASSVGQGFNQPQHF.

The chain combines TRBV4-3 with TRBJ2-3; 12 nucleotides align to TRBD2. Germline V CDR1 and CDR2: LGHNA, YSLEER. V gave up 1 base and J gave up 4 bases; unmatched junction bases: 0. This CDR3 spans 15 amino acids. CDR3 DNA sequence: TGCGCCAGCAGCCAAGGACTAGCGGGGGCAGATACGCAGTATTTT. This translates into CASSQGLAGADTQYF.

The sample holds one count of this clone. This rearrangement joins TRBV9 to TRBJ2-1; 11 bases are shared with TRBD1. The V gene end was trimmed by 0 bases and the J gene end by 7 bases; junction bases not matched to a gene: 3. The CDR3 extends over 15 amino acids. The V gene's germline CDR1 is SGDLS and CDR2 YYNGEE. In nucleotides, the CDR3 is TGTGCCAGCAGCGTAGAGGACAGGGGGCCGAATGAGCAGTTCTTC. Protein: CASSVEDRGPNEQFF. The complete variable domain, with remaining parts taken from reference TRBV9 and TRBJ2-1, reads DSGVTQTPKHLITATGQRVTLRCSPRSGDLSVYWYQQSLDQGLQFLIQYYNGEERAKGNILERFSAQQFPDLHSELNLSSLELGDSALYFCASSVEDRGPNEQFFGPGTRLTVL.

The CDR3 region is CAWSVQGYEQYF. The DNA of the CDR3 is TGTGCCTGGAGTGTACAGGGATACGAGCAGTACTTC. This chain joins TRBV30 and TRBJ2-7, with TRBD1 as a possible D gene (6 bases). Trimming shortened V by 0 bases and J by 4 bases, and 7 bases separated the two germline ends. The V gene's germline CDR1 is GTSNPN and CDR2 SVGIG (reference sequence). CDR3 size: 12 residues.

Remarks on this clone: The junction departs from germline at one end; a sequencing error may be responsible. At the DNA level, this CDR3 is encoded by other sequences in the same sample as well. J is TRBJ2-5 and V is TRBV6-4; the match to TRBD2 covers 7 bases. The germline CDR1 and CDR2 sequences are MRHNA and SNTAGT. CDR3 length: 15 residues. The CDR3: CASRPEAGGEETQYF. The CDR3 nucleotides read TGTGCCAGCAGACCCGAGGCTGGGGGGGAAGAAACCCAGTACTTC.

The V gene is TRBV30, the J gene TRBJ2-3; tentatively, D is TRBD2 (5 bases). This CDR3 is 15 amino acids long. From germline, CDR1 is GTSNPN and CDR2 SVGIG (reference sequence). Trimming removed 0 bases from V and 5 bases from J, with 15 bases in between. CDR3 DNA: TGTGCCTGGAGTGTTCGGAAGCGAGGAGGAGATACGCAGTATTTT. This sequence encodes CAWSVRKRGGDTQYF.